The 7 T cell receptor beta chains presented below share a single source sample, sequenced in a study of human T cells and chemical hapten exposure. TCRdb processed the RACE reads anew with MiXCR; each CDR3 protein has one entry. This sample has roughly 80,000 distinct CDR3 sequences, with around 10% found just once. Time point described: patch test 1, 2 weeks after DPC sensitization. The sample's treatment: therapeutic diphenylcyclopropenone sensitization with weekly scalp DPC. Sequenced here: whole blood, sampled in connection with sensitization to the hapten diphenylcyclopropenone (DPC). The receptors originated from a woman aged 50 to 65 with alopecia areata. Some clones in this sample may be carry-over from other donors' samples.

J is TRBJ2-3 and V is TRBV20-1, with 8 bases aligning to TRBD2. The CDR3 consists of 13 residues. CDR1 DFQATT and CDR2 SNEGSKA come from the germline V gene (reference sequence). V trimming: 5 bases; J trimming: 4 bases; junction bases outside the gene matches: 5. In nucleotides, the CDR3 is TGCAGTGCTTCTGGACTAGCAGCAGATACGCAGTATTTT. Encoded protein: CSASGLAADTQYF.

This clonotype came up many times. The V and J genes are TRBV3-1 and TRBJ2-2; 11 nucleotides align to TRBD2. The J segment lost 4 bases and the V segment lost 4 bases, leaving 5 bases of the junction unmatched. The CDR3 has 16 amino acids. Germline V gene data show CDR1 as LGHDT and CDR2 as YNNKEL (reference sequence). The CDR3 DNA follows: TGTGCCAGCAGCCGGGGGACTAGCGGCCTCACCGGGGAGCTGTTTTTT. Its translation: CASSRGTSGLTGELFF. The variable domain in full, completed from reference TRBV3-1 and TRBJ2-2, reads DTAVSQTPKYLVTQMGNDKSIKCEQNLGHDTMYWYKQDSKKFLKIMFSYNNKELIINETVPNRFSPKSPDKAHLNLHINSLELGDSAVYFCASSRGTSGLTGELFFGEGSRLTVL.

This clonotype was detected ten times or more. The chain couples TRBV12-3 or TRBV12-4 to TRBJ2-2, with D tentatively TRBD1 (6 bases). Trimming removed 3 bases at V and 0 bases at J, with 8 bases between. The length of the CDR3 is 15 residues. CDR3 bases: TGTGCCAGCAGTTTCGGGGACACGAACACCGGGGAGCTGTTTTTT. Its protein is CASSFGDTNTGELFF.

The chain recombines TRBV5-1 with TRBJ2-2; a possible D gene is TRBD1 (6 bases). In germline, CDR1 is SGHRS, CDR2 YFSETQ. The CDR3 extends over 16 amino acids. V was clipped by 6 bases and J by 1 base, with 16 bases between them. The CDR3 bases are TGCGCCAGCACGTACCCGACGACAGGGAACACCGGGGAGCTGTTTTTT. Translating gives CASTYPTTGNTGELFF.

This clonotype was recorded at least ten times. The CDR3 protein is CAWSVTGTSTAFF. The CDR3 DNA sequence: TGTGCCTGGAGTGTAACCGGGACCAGTACGGCTTTCTTT. J is TRBJ1-1 and V is TRBV30; D may be TRBD1 (5 bases). Trimming took 0 bases from V and 11 from J, leaving 16 bases between them. This CDR3 contains 13 residues. Germline CDR1 is GTSNPN and CDR2 is SVGIG (reference sequence).

This clonotype was observed at least ten times. CDR3 in amino acids: CASSPGQGTGKHF. As DNA, the CDR3 is TGTGCCAGCAGCCCGGGACAGGGGACGGGGAAGCATTTT. The rearrangement links TRBV13 to TRBJ1-5; 10 bases are shared with TRBD1. V dropped 5 bases and J dropped 14; count of bases not matched to a gene: 9. This CDR3 comprises 13 residues. CDR1 is PRHDT and CDR2 is FYEKMQ in the germline V gene (reference sequence).

In this sample, this clonotype turned up a few times. The V gene is TRBV18, the J gene TRBJ1-2, with D possibly TRBD1 on 6 matching bases. V was pared by 3 bases and J by 6 bases, with 8 bases between. The CDR3 sequence is 12 residues long. Looked up from germline, CDR1 is KGHSH and CDR2 is LQKENI. This CDR3 is CASSPRTDGYTF. CDR3 in DNA: TGTGCCAGCTCACCGCGGACAGATGGCTACACCTTC.